The 20 T cell receptor beta chains in this list originate from one sample, sequenced in a study of blood T cell repertoires in COVID-19. Assay: immunoSEQ multiplex PCR; the TCRdb copy retains only in-frame clones and omits some. The table includes about 250,000 clones, about 88% detected once. The sequenced sample consisted of PBMCs or T cells enriched from blood (not recorded which). These TCRs come from a woman aged 50 to 65 who had been exposed to COVID-19.

The chain carries TRBV19 and TRBJ2-5; maybe TRBD2 (6 bases). Trimming took off 5 bases at V and 5 bases at J, with 9 bases between the two ends. The CDR3 sequence is 12 residues long. Germline loops: CDR1 LNHDA, CDR2 SQIVND (reference sequence). CDR3 sequence reads: CASSPGGETQYF. The CDR3 DNA reads as TGTGCCAGTAGTCCTGGGGGGGAGACCCAGTACTTC.

The chain recombines TRBV5-1 with TRBJ1-1, with 11 positions matching TRBD1. Germline loops: CDR1 SGHRS, CDR2 YFSETQ. The ends lost 4 bases at V and 6 bases at J; junction bases unmatched: 5. The CDR3 has 14 amino acids. The CDR3 here is CASSGDRGVAEAFF. The CDR3 DNA follows: TGCGCCAGCAGCGGGGACAGGGGGGTCGCTGAAGCTTTCTTT.

The rearrangement uses TRBV9 and TRBJ1-1; 7 bases match TRBD1. V trimming: 4 bases; J trimming: 4 bases; junction bases outside the gene matches: 7. CDR1 is SGDLS, CDR2 YYNGEE, per germline. The CDR3 has 14 amino acids. The CDR3 protein is CASSLQGTLTEAFF. CDR3 nucleotides: TGTGCCAGCAGCTTACAGGGGACGCTCACTGAAGCTTTCTTT. The whole variable domain, filled in from reference TRBV9 and TRBJ1-1, reads DSGVTQTPKHLITATGQRVTLRCSPRSGDLSVYWYQQSLDQGLQFLIQYYNGEERAKGNILERFSAQQFPDLHSELNLSSLELGDSALYFCASSLQGTLTEAFFGQGTRLTVV.

This chain links TRBV19 with TRBJ1-2; weak D call: TRBD1 (5 bases). With 5 bases removed from V and 2 bases from J, the gap between germline ends came to 15 bases. Germline CDR1 reads LNHDA; CDR2 reads SQIVND (reference sequence). The CDR3 spans 15 residues. CDR3 loop: CASSQGAVGNYGYTF. The CDR3 DNA reads as TGTGCCAGTAGTCAAGGGGCCGTAGGGAACTATGGCTACACCTTC.

The chain couples TRBV21-1 to TRBJ1-6; no DNA check was done on the table's D call, TRBD1. TRBV21-1 is recorded as a pseudogene. CDR3 length: 15 amino acids. The CDR3 DNA sequence: TGTGCCAGCAGCAAAGGAACAGACCATAATTCACCCCTCCACTTT. Encoded protein: CASSKGTDHNSPLHF.

The rearrangement links TRBV7-2 to TRBJ2-1, with 12 bases fitting TRBD2. Germline trimming cut 5 bases from V and 3 bases from J; bases unmatched to any gene: 8. CDR3 size: 17 residues. The V gene's germline CDR1 is SGHTA and CDR2 FQGNSA. CDR3 coding DNA: TGTGCCAGCAGCCCCGAGGTACTAGCGGGGGGCTACAATGAGCAGTTCTTC. It codes for CASSPEVLAGGYNEQFF.

The chain combines TRBV27 with TRBJ1-3; unclear D gene. Germline CDR1 and CDR2: MNHEY and SMNVEV (reference sequence). Deletions cut 8 bases from V and 1 base from J, with 3 bases between. This CDR3 spans 11 amino acids. The DNA for the CDR3 is TGTGCCAGCCTATCTGGAAACACCATATATTTT. Protein sequence: CASLSGNTIYF.

This chain uses TRBV9 with TRBJ1-6; 7 nucleotides line up with TRBD1. The CDR3 loop spans 14 amino acids. The germline gives CDR1 SGDLS, CDR2 YYNGEE. The J segment lost 8 bases and the V segment lost 3 bases, leaving 5 bases of the junction unmatched. CDR3 region: CASSARDRYSPLHF. DNA of the CDR3: TGTGCCAGCAGCGCCCGGGACAGATATTCACCCCTCCACTTT.

This clone was picked up a small number of times. This rearrangement joins TRBV7-2 to TRBJ1-2; the D gene is possibly TRBD1 (5 bases). The CDR3 loop spans 15 amino acids. CDR1 and CDR2 (germline): SGHTA, FQGNSA. The ends were cut back, 0 bases at V and 4 bases at J, with 12 bases in the middle. CDR3: CASSLATGGIYGYTF. Here the CDR3 DNA reads TGTGCCAGCAGCTTAGCTACAGGTGGAATCTATGGCTACACCTTC.

The gene calls are TRBV16 and TRBJ2-1; 14 bases agree with TRBD2. This CDR3 has 16 residues. Germline CDR1 KGHSY, CDR2 FQNENV. The J segment lost 13 bases and the V segment lost 0 bases, leaving 8 bases of the junction unmatched. The CDR3 region is CASSQSTGTSGGFQFF. The CDR3 nucleotides read TGTGCCAGCAGCCAATCGACCGGGACTAGCGGGGGCTTTCAGTTCTTC. The full variable domain, its missing parts supplied by reference TRBV16 and TRBJ2-1, is GEEVAQTPKHLVRGEGQKAKLYCAPIKGHSYVFWYQQVLKNEFKFLISFQNENVFDETGMPKERFSAKCLPNSPCSLEIQATKLEDSAVYFCASSQSTGTSGGFQFFGPGTRLTVL.

The rearrangement joins TRBV19 to TRBJ2-2, with 7 bases lining up with TRBD1. J lost 4 bases, V lost 5 bases, and 4 bases had no gene match. The germline V gene has CDR1 LNHDA and CDR2 SQIVND (reference sequence). This CDR3 contains 14 residues. Written as DNA, the CDR3 is TGTGCCAGTAGTGTAGGGGGCGGCACCGGGGAGCTGTTTTTT. Translating it yields CASSVGGGTGELFF.

The table lists this clone with a count of one. The rearrangement uses TRBV6-5 and TRBJ1-5, with D maybe TRBD1 (6 bases). In germline, CDR1 is MNHEY, CDR2 SVGAGI. This CDR3 has 14 residues. The V end lost 0 bases, the J end lost 7 bases, and 10 bases lay between the germline ends. CDR3 coding DNA: TGTGCCAGCAGTTACTCAGAGGGGGACCAGCCCCAGCATTTT. Translation gives CASSYSEGDQPQHF.

J is TRBJ1-2 and V is TRBV24-1; 7 bases agree with TRBD1. The CDR3 spans 17 residues. J was trimmed by 6 bases and V by 3 bases; bases with no gene match: 15. The germline CDR1 and CDR2 sequences are KGHDR and SFDVKD. The DNA of the CDR3 is TGTGCCACCAGTGATACGCACAAGACAGGGCTCCCTAATGGCTACACCTTC. Amino acid sequence: CATSDTHKTGLPNGYTF.

V and J are TRBV7-2 and TRBJ2-5; 10 bases fit TRBD2. Germline loops: CDR1 SGHTA, CDR2 FQGNSA. There are 17 residues in the CDR3. Unmatched junction bases numbered 6, after V lost 1 base and J lost 1 base. The CDR3 region is CASSLVGSGGIQETQYF. In DNA form, the CDR3 reads TGTGCCAGCAGCTTAGTAGGTAGCGGGGGGATCCAAGAGACCCAGTACTTC.

The chain links TRBV7-9 to TRBJ2-3; 7 bases match TRBD2. Germline lookup yields CDR1 SEHNR and CDR2 FQNEAQ (reference sequence). This CDR3 contains 15 residues. With V trimmed by 0 bases and J by 2 bases, 2 bases remained unmatched. DNA of the CDR3: TGTGCCAGCAGCTTAGCGGGGGGGTACACAGATACGCAGTATTTT. Amino acid sequence: CASSLAGGYTDTQYF.

The chain carries TRBV4-3 and TRBJ1-2; possible D gene TRBD1, 5 bases. The germline CDR1 and CDR2 sequences are LGHNA and YSLEER. The CDR3 sequence is 15 residues long. Trimming took 0 bases from V and 0 from J, leaving 8 bases between them. CDR3 DNA sequence: TGCGCCAGCAGCCAAGAATTGACAGCTAACTATGGCTACACCTTC. Translation gives CASSQELTANYGYTF.

The chain recombines TRBV5-1 with TRBJ1-3, with a weak D call TRBD1 (6 bases). Per the germline V gene, CDR1 is SGHRS and CDR2 is YFSETQ. Trimming shortened V by 5 bases and J by 0 bases, and 18 bases separated the two germline ends. CDR3 length: 17 residues. The CDR3 is CASSFWTATFSGNTIYF. CDR3 DNA: TGCGCCAGCAGTTTTTGGACAGCGACCTTCTCTGGAAACACCATATATTTT.

The chain has TRBV9 and TRBJ2-1; 10 bases fit TRBD2. V shed 4 bases and J 9 bases; nucleotides not matched to a gene: 10. CDR3 size: 15 residues. CDR1 is SGDLS, CDR2 YYNGEE, per germline. The DNA of the CDR3 is TGTGCCAGCAGCCCCGGACTAGCGGCCCTCTTTGAGCAGTTCTTC. It specifies CASSPGLAALFEQFF.

V is TRBV27 and J is TRBJ1-5; possible D gene TRBD1, 5 bases. The CDR3 sequence is 13 residues long. The germline V and J ends were trimmed by 2 bases and 6 bases, with 8 bases remaining between them. Germline loops: CDR1 MNHEY, CDR2 SMNVEV (reference sequence). The chain's CDR3 is CASSLGGGQPQHF. As DNA, the CDR3 is TGTGCCAGCAGTTTAGGGGGGGGTCAGCCCCAGCATTTT.

This clone was seen once. The chain is built from TRBV12-1 and TRBJ2-5; the table names TRBD2, a call not compared with the DNA. TRBV12-1 is a pseudogene segment. There are 14 residues in the CDR3. CDR3 DNA: TGTGCCAGCCACCGCGAGGGACTCCAAGAGACCCAGTACTTC. Residues: CASHREGLQETQYF.